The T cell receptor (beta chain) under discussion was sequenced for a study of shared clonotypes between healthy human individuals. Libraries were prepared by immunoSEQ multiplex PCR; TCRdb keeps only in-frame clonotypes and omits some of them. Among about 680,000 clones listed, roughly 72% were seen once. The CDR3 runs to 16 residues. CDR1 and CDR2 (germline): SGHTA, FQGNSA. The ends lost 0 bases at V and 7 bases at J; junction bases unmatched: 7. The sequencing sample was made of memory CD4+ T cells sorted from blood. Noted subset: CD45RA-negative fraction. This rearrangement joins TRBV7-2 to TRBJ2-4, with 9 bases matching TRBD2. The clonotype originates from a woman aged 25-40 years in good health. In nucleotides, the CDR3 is TGTGCCAGCAGCTTAGCGGTGGCGGGAGGGGATAACATTCAGTACTTC. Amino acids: CASSLAVAGGDNIQYF.